These 31 T cell receptor beta chains originate from one sample sequenced in a study of cytomegalovirus exposure and HLA in healthy donors. TCRdb's copy holds only in-frame clones and misses some; the assay was immunoSEQ multiplex PCR. Among under 200,000 clones listed, about nine tenths were seen once. Input material: PBMCs. The receptors originated from a woman between 18 and 29 years old in good health and CMV-seropositive.

The chain is built from TRBV6-1 and TRBJ2-1, with 10 bases aligning to TRBD1. The CDR3 extends over 15 amino acids. V lost 6 bases to trimming and J lost 7 bases; unmatched junction nucleotides: 9. Germline CDR1 reads MNHNS; CDR2 reads SASEGT. The CDR3 region has the DNA TGTGCCAGCAGCTCCGGGACAGGGGAGTGGAATGAGCAGTTCTTC. It specifies CASSSGTGEWNEQFF.

J is TRBJ2-2 and V is TRBV2; 9 bases are a match to TRBD2. The CDR3 length is 15 residues. Germline-derived CDR1 and CDR2 are SNHLY and FYNNEI. V trimming: 3 bases; J trimming: 4 bases; junction bases outside the gene matches: 3. CDR3 region: CASSEVAGATGELFF. The CDR3 DNA follows: TGTGCCAGCAGTGAGGTAGCGGGAGCCACCGGGGAGCTGTTTTTT.

This clone was seen just once. This chain joins TRBV5-4 and TRBJ1-1; D is unresolved. CDR1 and CDR2 (germline): SGHNT, YYREEE (reference sequence). Trimming cost V 3 bases and J 7 bases, with 19 bases left between them. This CDR3 is 15 amino acids long. CDR3 nucleotide sequence: TGTGCCAGCAGCTACACCCCCGAAAGTGTTTATGAAGCTTTCTTT. It translates to CASSYTPESVYEAFF. The full variable domain, rest sourced from reference TRBV5-4 and TRBJ1-1, is ETGVTQSPTHLIKTRGQQVTLRCSSQSGHNTVSWYQQALGQGPQFIFQYYREEENGRGNFPPRFSGLQFPNYSSELNVNALELDDSALYLCASSYTPESVYEAFFGQGTRLTVV.

This clone has just one count. The chain couples TRBV7-6 to TRBJ1-2; 8 bases fit TRBD1. The V segment lost 4 bases and the J segment 2 bases; nucleotides outside the gene matches: 3. Germline loops: CDR1 SGHVS, CDR2 FNYEAQ. This CDR3 is built from 14 residues. CDR3 amino acids: CASSSGTGNYGYTF. CDR3 nucleotides: TGTGCCAGCAGCTCTGGGACAGGAAACTATGGCTACACCTTC. Based on the CDR3 plus reference TRBV7-6 and TRBJ1-2, the full variable domain is GAGVSQSPRYKVTKRGQDVALRCDPISGHVSLYWYRQALGQGPEFLTYFNYEAQQDKSGLPNDRFSAERPEGSISTLTIQRTEQRDSAMYRCASSSGTGNYGYTFGSGTRLTVV.

This chain connects TRBV29-1 to TRBJ1-2; TRBD1 is a possible D gene (5 bases). This CDR3 has 17 residues. Per the germline V gene, CDR1 is SQVTM and CDR2 is ANQGSEA. V was cut by 1 base and J by 4 bases, with 22 bases left in between. CDR3 amino acids: CSVEGNRLSIYGYGYTF. CDR3 DNA sequence: TGCAGCGTTGAAGGTAACAGGCTTTCAATCTACGGCTATGGCTACACCTTC.

CDR3 region: CASSPGQGVDYGYTF. The CDR3 DNA reads as TGTGCCAGCAGCCCTGGACAGGGAGTGGACTATGGCTACACCTTC. The rearrangement uses TRBV7-9 and TRBJ1-2; TRBD1 agrees at 8 bases. Germline-derived CDR1 and CDR2 are SEHNR and FQNEAQ (reference sequence). V lost 5 bases to trimming and J lost 3 bases; unmatched junction nucleotides: 8. The CDR3 is 15 residues long.

Written as DNA, the CDR3 is TGTGCCAGCAGCCAACGGGACACTGCACTGAGAGCTTTCTTT. It yields the protein CASSQRDTALRAFF. The chain links TRBV14 to TRBJ1-1, with D perhaps TRBD1 (6 bases). This CDR3 has 14 amino acids. V dropped 2 bases and J dropped 10 bases, with 17 bases sitting between them. Per the germline V gene, CDR1 is SGHDN and CDR2 is FVKESK.

The chain couples TRBV28 to TRBJ2-7; 11 bases map to TRBD1. The germline CDR1 and CDR2 sequences are MDHEN and SYDVKM. J gave up 5 bases and V 6 bases, and 6 bases lay outside the gene matches. This CDR3 spans 14 amino acids. The CDR3 bases are TGTGCCAGCAGGTCAGGGGGACAGGGGGACGAGCAGTACTTC. It specifies CASRSGGQGDEQYF.

This clone appeared a few times. This rearrangement joins TRBV18 to TRBJ2-7, with TRBD1 matching over 10 bases. V dropped 5 bases and J dropped 3; count of bases not matched to a gene: 7. This CDR3 spans 15 amino acids. Germline V gene data show CDR1 as KGHSH and CDR2 as LQKENI. CDR3 coding DNA: TGTGCCAGCTCATGGACAGGGGGTGTCATCTACGAGCAGTACTTC. Encoded protein: CASSWTGGVIYEQYF.

This chain connects TRBV28 to TRBJ2-7; no firm D call. The germline V gene encodes CDR1 MDHEN and CDR2 SYDVKM. Trimming cost V 5 bases and J 4 bases, with 6 bases left between them. The CDR3 loop spans 11 amino acids. The CDR3 loop is CASSTGYEQYF. As DNA, the CDR3 is TGTGCCAGCAGTACCGGTTACGAGCAGTACTTC.

The chain is built from TRBV7-9 and TRBJ2-7; 8 nucleotides line up with TRBD2. The germline CDR1 and CDR2 sequences are SEHNR and FQNEAQ (reference sequence). The CDR3 is made up of 16 amino acids. V dropped 4 bases and J dropped 2; count of bases not matched to a gene: 10. The CDR3 spells CASSSRGGGDPYEQYF. CDR3 sequence (DNA): TGTGCCAGCAGCTCCCGGGGGGGCGGGGATCCCTACGAGCAGTACTTC.

The rearrangement joins TRBV5-1 to TRBJ2-5; TRBD2 matches 10 bases. The CDR3 has 19 residues. The V and J ends lost 1 base and 4 bases, in that order; junction bases with no gene match: 16. The germline gives CDR1 SGHRS, CDR2 YFSETQ. The CDR3 region has the DNA TGCGCCAGCAGCTTGACCGGGTTCCCTAGCGGGAGCACCGCAGAGACCCAGTACTTC. Encoded protein: CASSLTGFPSGSTAETQYF. The complete variable domain, with remaining parts taken from reference TRBV5-1 and TRBJ2-5, reads KAGVTQTPRYLIKTRGQQVTLSCSPISGHRSVSWYQQTPGQGLQFLFEYFSETQRNKGNFPGRFSGRQFSNSRSEMNVSTLELGDSALYLCASSLTGFPSGSTAETQYFGPGTRLLVL.

The count of this clone is one. V usage is TRBV7-2 and J usage is TRBJ2-6, with a tentative D call TRBD2 (5 bases). V gave up 4 bases and J gave up 0 bases, with 10 bases separating them. Germline V lookup: CDR1 SGHTA, CDR2 FQGNSA. This CDR3 contains 16 residues. CDR3 DNA sequence: TGTGCCAGCAGCTCTATTGCGGGCTCTGGGGCCAACGTCCTGACTTTC. Translating it yields CASSSIAGSGANVLTF.

V gene TRBV4-2 combines with J gene TRBJ2-7; TRBD2 is a possible D gene (6 bases). The V gene lost 1 base and the J gene lost 0 bases, with 10 bases spanning the gap. CDR1 is LGHNA, CDR2 YNFKEQ, per germline. The CDR3 is 15 amino acids. Here the CDR3 DNA reads TGTGCCAGCAGCCAAGTTCTAGCGAGCTCCTACGAGCAGTACTTC. This codes for CASSQVLASSYEQYF.

The V call is TRBV5-1, the J call TRBJ1-3; D is undetermined. The CDR3 has 13 amino acids. CDR1 and CDR2 from the germline V gene are SGHRS and YFSETQ. Deletions cut 3 bases from V and 4 bases from J, with 8 bases between. The CDR3 DNA sequence: TGCGCCAGCAGCTCAGGCTGGGGAAACACCATATATTTT. Amino acid sequence: CASSSGWGNTIYF.

This clone was found once. The chain links TRBV9 to TRBJ1-1; 7 nucleotides agree with TRBD1. The CDR3 totals 14 residues. CDR1 is SGDLS, CDR2 YYNGEE, per germline. V was clipped by 3 bases and J by 1 base; unmatched bases: 3. The CDR3 loop reads CASSATGPNTEAFF. CDR3 coding DNA: TGTGCCAGCAGCGCGACAGGGCCGAACACTGAAGCTTTCTTT.

The chain recombines TRBV12-1 with TRBJ2-7; TRBD2, the D gene given by the table, was not confirmed from the DNA. TRBV12-1 is assigned pseudogene status. The CDR3 spans 12 residues. The CDR3 region is CASSFYPTRQYF. Written as DNA, the CDR3 is TGTGCCAGCAGCTTCTACCCTACGAGACAGTACTTC.

This chain links TRBV29-1 with TRBJ2-1, with a possible D match to TRBD1 (6 bases). The CDR3 has 13 residues. V lost 3 bases and J 7 bases, leaving 13 bases between the germline ends. The germline CDR1 and CDR2 sequences are SQVTM and ANQGSEA. CDR3 nucleotides: TGCAGCGTTGATCAGCAGGGGTGGAATGAGCAGTTCTTC. Encoded protein: CSVDQQGWNEQFF.

The gene calls are TRBV7-9 and TRBJ2-5; 7 nucleotides match TRBD1. From germline, CDR1 is SEHNR and CDR2 FQNEAQ (reference sequence). Trimming at V came to 7 bases and at J to 2 bases, leaving 4 bases not matched to a gene. The CDR3 loop spans 13 amino acids. The CDR3 region has the DNA TGTGCCAGCAACGACAGGGAACAAGAGACCCAGTACTTC. It yields the protein CASNDREQETQYF.

V and J are TRBV5-1 and TRBJ1-3; perhaps TRBD1 as D (6 bases). In germline, CDR1 is SGHRS, CDR2 YFSETQ. V was cut by 1 base and J by 3 bases, with 8 bases left in between. The CDR3 is 14 residues long. CDR3 region: CASSLTGNGNTIYF. The CDR3 DNA is TGCGCCAGCAGCTTGACAGGGAATGGAAACACCATATATTTT.

The chain combines TRBV29-1 with TRBJ1-1; D not certain. Germline CDR1 SQVTM, CDR2 ANQGSEA. Trimming removed 6 bases from V and 5 bases from J, with 16 bases in between. This CDR3 is 13 amino acids long. This CDR3 is CSVMRTYYTEAFF. The CDR3 nucleotides read TGCAGCGTCATGCGGACTTATTATACTGAAGCTTTCTTT.

CDR3 in amino acids: CASSLQGQDGYTF. The CDR3 coding sequence is TGCGCCAGCAGCTTACAGGGGCAAGATGGCTACACCTTC. V is TRBV5-1 and J is TRBJ1-2, with 7 bases that match TRBD1. With V trimmed by 2 bases and J by 6 bases, 4 bases remained unmatched. CDR3 length: 13 amino acids. The germline V gene has CDR1 SGHRS and CDR2 YFSETQ.

This chain links TRBV10-3 with TRBJ1-1; D gene unclear. The CDR3 consists of 13 residues. Trimming removed 2 bases at V and 6 bases at J, with 10 bases between. CDR1 and CDR2 from the germline V gene are ENHRY and SYGVKD. CDR3 bases: TGTGCCATCAGTGAGGGCCCCCCCGCTGAAGCTTTCTTT. It codes for CAISEGPPAEAFF.

This clone was detected only once. The chain joins TRBV28 to TRBJ2-1; TRBD1 matches 7 bases. J lost 7 bases, V lost 6 bases, and 12 bases had no gene match. Germline-derived CDR1 and CDR2 are MDHEN and SYDVKM. The CDR3 covers 15 residues. CDR3: CASSPTQTGWNEQFF. The CDR3 DNA reads TGTGCCAGCAGCCCCACCCAGACAGGGTGGAATGAGCAGTTCTTC.

This chain connects TRBV18 to TRBJ2-7, with TRBD1 matching over 9 bases. V was clipped by 2 bases and J by 3 bases; unmatched bases: 5. Germline lookup yields CDR1 KGHSH and CDR2 LQKENI. The CDR3 totals 15 residues. Here the CDR3 DNA reads TGTGCCAGCTCACCAGTTGGGGACAGGGTCTACGAGCAGTACTTC. Translated, it gives CASSPVGDRVYEQYF.

DNA for the CDR3: TGTGCCAGCAGCTTAGCAGGCGGGGCAATTATCACCGGGGAGCTGTTTTTT. Protein product: CASSLAGGAIITGELFF. The rearrangement uses TRBV7-9 and TRBJ2-2, with a weak D call TRBD2 (6 bases). The CDR3 sequence is 17 residues long. V was pared by 0 bases and J by 4 bases, with 15 bases between. CDR1 is SEHNR, CDR2 FQNEAQ, per germline (reference sequence).

This chain links TRBV18 with TRBJ2-3; tentatively, D is TRBD2 (6 bases). The CDR3 is made up of 14 amino acids. Trimming cost V 3 bases and J 2 bases, with 9 bases left between them. Germline V gene lookup returns CDR1 KGHSH and CDR2 LQKENI. The CDR3 loop reads CASSPASVTDTQYF. CDR3 DNA: TGTGCCAGCTCACCGGCTAGCGTCACAGATACGCAGTATTTT. Filled out from reference TRBV18 and TRBJ2-3, the complete variable domain reads NAGVMQNPRHLVRRRGQEARLRCSPMKGHSHVYWYRQLPEEGLKFMVYLQKENIIDESGMPKERFSAEFPKEGPSILRIQQVVRGDSAAYFCASSPASVTDTQYFGPGTRLTVL.

CDR3 residues: CASSLGDRDIQYF. CDR3 nucleotides: TGTGCCAGCAGTTTAGGGGACAGGGACATTCAGTACTTC. The chain combines TRBV27 with TRBJ2-4, with TRBD1 identical over 9 bases. Losses at the gene ends were 2 bases for V and 8 bases for J; bases not matched to a gene: 1. CDR1 is MNHEY and CDR2 is SMNVEV in the germline V gene (reference sequence). CDR3 length equals 13 residues.

The gene calls are TRBV6-1 and TRBJ2-7; D may be TRBD2 (5 bases). This CDR3 spans 13 amino acids. Trimming left V 4 bases short and J 5 bases short, with 12 bases between. The germline V gene encodes CDR1 MNHNS and CDR2 SASEGT. DNA for the CDR3: TGTGCCAGCAGTGTGTTTATGAGGGACGAGCAGTACTTC. As protein: CASSVFMRDEQYF.

In this sample, this clone turned up once. The V call is TRBV6-5, the J call TRBJ2-7; 12 bases match TRBD1. The CDR3 has 12 amino acids. V gave up 8 bases and J gave up 6 bases; unmatched junction bases: 2. Germline CDR1 MNHEY, CDR2 SVGAGI. CDR3 DNA: TGTGCCAGCCGGGACAGGGGGCTCGAGCAGTACTTC. Translating gives CASRDRGLEQYF.

V usage is TRBV30 and J usage is TRBJ1-2; TRBD1 might be the D (6 bases). V was trimmed by 8 bases and J by 8 bases, leaving 18 bases between them. Looked up from germline, CDR1 is GTSNPN and CDR2 is SVGIG (reference sequence). CDR3 length equals 12 residues. The CDR3 here is CADKLGTTGYTF. Here the CDR3 DNA reads TGTGCCGACAAATTGGGGACAACCGGCTACACCTTC.